Listed here are 9 T cell receptor beta chains from one sample, sequenced in a study of shared clonotypes between healthy human individuals. Sequencing was performed with immunoSEQ multiplex PCR; in TCRdb, only in-frame clones are kept and a portion is missing. The data hold some 660,000 clones, with around three quarters observed a single time. The sample consisted of memory CD4+ T cells sorted from blood. Regarding subset: CD45RA-negative fraction. These receptors all come from a woman in her thirties in good health.

This chain joins TRBV2 and TRBJ2-1, with D perhaps matching TRBD1 (5 bases). The germline CDR1 and CDR2 sequences are SNHLY and FYNNEI. This CDR3 region has 15 residues. The ends were cut back, 6 bases at V and 6 bases at J, with 18 bases in the middle. CDR3 bases: TGTGCCAGCAGGACCGACCCTAAAAGGGGCAATGAGCAGTTCTTC. Protein sequence: CASRTDPKRGNEQFF.

This clone was found once. The gene calls are TRBV4-2 and TRBJ1-1; possibly TRBD1 for D (6 bases). Trimming removed 4 bases at V and 1 base at J, with 16 bases between. The CDR3 extends over 16 amino acids. From germline, CDR1 is LGHNA and CDR2 YNFKEQ. CDR3 in DNA: TGTGCCAGCAGCCTGAGTTTAGCGGGGGCGAACACTGAAGCTTTCTTT. Its translation: CASSLSLAGANTEAFF.

The rearrangement uses TRBV6-5 and TRBJ2-2, with D possibly TRBD2 on 6 matching bases. The CDR3 runs 13 residues. Trimming pared 7 bases from V and 7 bases from J, leaving 13 bases between. CDR1 is MNHEY, CDR2 SVGAGI, per germline. The CDR3 DNA follows: TGTGCCAGCAAAGCCCAGGGAGGCGGGGAGCTGTTTTTT. The encoded protein is CASKAQGGGELFF.

This clone was recorded once. This chain connects TRBV5-1 to TRBJ2-3; D call uncertain. Per the germline V gene, CDR1 is SGHRS and CDR2 is YFSETQ. This CDR3 contains 13 residues. With 1 base removed from V and 2 bases from J, the gap between germline ends came to 5 bases. The DNA for the CDR3 is TGCGCCAGCAGCTTGTCCAACACAGATACGCAGTATTTT. As protein: CASSLSNTDTQYF.

This clone came up a few times. The genes are TRBV2 and TRBJ2-5; possible D gene TRBD1, 7 bases. With the DNA end fitting TRBJ2-7 better, the J assignment may be wrong. There are 12 residues in the CDR3. Germline V gene data show CDR1 as SNHLY and CDR2 as FYNNEI. The CDR3, as DNA: TGTGCCCTGGGGGGACAGAGCTACGAGCAGTACTTC. Translating it yields CALGGQSYEQYF.

This chain uses TRBV6-6 with TRBJ1-5; D is possibly TRBD1 (5 bases). The CDR3 totals 15 residues. Trimming shortened V by 5 bases and J by 5 bases, and 16 bases separated the two germline ends. Germline V gives CDR1 MNHNY, CDR2 SVGAGI (reference sequence). Here the CDR3 reads CASSPGPSSYQPQHF. The CDR3, as DNA: TGTGCCAGCAGTCCGGGACCATCGTCGTATCAGCCCCAGCATTTT.

The rearrangement joins TRBV10-1 to TRBJ1-2, with 7 bases fitting TRBD1. V lost 0 bases and J lost 4; bases outside the gene matches: 8. This CDR3 has 16 residues. Germline values: CDR1 WNHNN, CDR2 SYGVQD (reference sequence). The CDR3 region has the DNA TGCGCCAGCAGTGAGTCAATTACAGGGGAAGTCTATGGCTACACCTTC. This gives the protein CASSESITGEVYGYTF.

In its sample, this clone was seen once. The V gene is TRBV29-1, the J gene TRBJ1-1, with TRBD1 as a possible D gene (5 bases). Between the trimmed V and J ends, which lost 7 bases and 1 base, there was a span of 13 bases. CDR1 SQVTM and CDR2 ANQGSEA come from the germline V gene. This CDR3 is 13 amino acids long. CDR3 nucleotides: TGCAGCGCCCAACCCGGGGCGAACACTGAAGCTTTCTTT. This gives the protein CSAQPGANTEAFF.

This chain joins TRBV28 and TRBJ1-2, with TRBD1 matching over 8 bases. CDR1 is MDHEN, CDR2 SYDVKM, per germline. V lost 5 bases, J lost 4 bases, and 12 bases stayed unmatched. The length of the CDR3 is 16 residues. The DNA of the CDR3 is TGTGCCAGCAGTCCGTCAGGGGGCGGGGTAGGCTATGGCTACACCTTC. Translating gives CASSPSGGGVGYGYTF.